A selection of T cell receptor beta chains follows, all from one sample in a study of Ad26.COV2.S vaccination and SARS-CoV-2 variants. This table comes from immunoSEQ multiplex PCR, and its TCRdb copy is limited to in-frame clones, with some not included. Of about 320,000 clones in the sample, 85% to 90% were seen once. The material sequenced was peripheral blood, taken in a trial of Ad26.COV2.S vaccine versus placebo. These receptors were collected from a person between 18 and 60 years old who received the Ad26.COV2.S COVID-19 vaccine or a placebo. Each CDR3 is given with its conserved first and last residue. The order of the fields is J gene, D gene, V gene, clone size, CDR3 DNA, CDR3 protein. A D gene is named only where the DNA matches it firmly. Some rows mark clone size as missing; the rest say once, few, many or name a class of expanded clone.

J gene: TRBJ1-1; D gene: TRBD1; V gene: TRBV7-9; clone size: -; CDR3 DNA: TGTGCCAGCAGCTTGGGACAGGGGGCGGCTGGCACTGAAGCTTTCTTT; CDR3 protein: CASSLGQGAAGTEAFF
J gene: TRBJ2-2; D gene: -; V gene: TRBV19; clone size: once; CDR3 DNA: TGTGCCAGTACCGGGACAACTCCCACCGGGGAGCTGTTTTTT; CDR3 protein: CASTGTTPTGELFF
J gene: TRBJ1-3; D gene: -; V gene: TRBV2; clone size: once; CDR3 DNA: TGTGCCAGGACCGGGACGACTGGAAACACCATATATTTT; CDR3 protein: CARTGTTGNTIYF
J gene: TRBJ1-4; D gene: -; V gene: TRBV6-5; clone size: -; CDR3 DNA: TGTGCCAGCAGTTACGAGGGGCGTGAAAAACTGTTTTTT; CDR3 protein: CASSYEGREKLFF
J gene: TRBJ1-1; D gene: -; V gene: TRBV7-2; clone size: -; CDR3 DNA: TGTGCCAGCAGCTTCCAGGGGCTCAAAGGTGAAGCTTTCTTT; CDR3 protein: CASSFQGLKGEAFF
J gene: TRBJ2-1; D gene: -; V gene: TRBV11-3; clone size: -; CDR3 DNA: TGTGCCAGCAGCTTAGGCCCACTCAGCTCCTACAATGAGCAGTTCTTC; CDR3 protein: CASSLGPLSSYNEQFF
J gene: TRBJ2-1; D gene: TRBD2; V gene: TRBV11-2; clone size: -; CDR3 DNA: TGTGCCAGCAGCCCCCTTATCCCAAGCGGGGGCTCCTACAATGAGCAGTTCTTC; CDR3 protein: CASSPLIPSGGSYNEQFF
J gene: TRBJ1-2; D gene: -; V gene: TRBV5-5; clone size: few; CDR3 DNA: TGTGCCAGCAGAATCCTCGGGGGTCACTATGGCTACACCTTC; CDR3 protein: CASRILGGHYGYTF
J gene: TRBJ1-1; D gene: -; V gene: TRBV18; clone size: -; CDR3 DNA: TGTGCCAGCTCACCATCGGGGCGAAACACTGAAGCTTTCTTT; CDR3 protein: CASSPSGRNTEAFF
J gene: TRBJ2-7; D gene: -; V gene: TRBV6-1; clone size: -; CDR3 DNA: TGTGCCAGCAGTGAATATCGCGGGATCTCCTACGAGCAGTACTTC; CDR3 protein: CASSEYRGISYEQYF
J gene: TRBJ1-6; D gene: TRBD1; V gene: TRBV9; clone size: -; CDR3 DNA: TGTGCCAGCAGCCCCTGGGACAGCCCCGTGAGAAATCCACCCCTCCACTTT; CDR3 protein: CASSPWDSPVRNPPLHF
J gene: TRBJ2-5; D gene: -; V gene: TRBV5-6; clone size: -; CDR3 DNA: TGTGCCAGCAGCTTTACGGGATCCCCAGCCCAAGAGACCCAGTACTTC; CDR3 protein: CASSFTGSPAQETQYF
J gene: TRBJ2-1; D gene: -; V gene: TRBV2; clone size: -; CDR3 DNA: TGTGCCAGCAGTGCGGAGGGGGCCCTATACAATGAGCAGTTCTTC; CDR3 protein: CASSAEGALYNEQFF
J gene: TRBJ1-1; D gene: -; V gene: TRBV5-4; clone size: -; CDR3 DNA: TGTGCCAGCAGCTTGGCCGGGCAGGGGCACGTGGGGAACACTGAAGCTTTCTTT; CDR3 protein: CASSLAGQGHVGNTEAFF